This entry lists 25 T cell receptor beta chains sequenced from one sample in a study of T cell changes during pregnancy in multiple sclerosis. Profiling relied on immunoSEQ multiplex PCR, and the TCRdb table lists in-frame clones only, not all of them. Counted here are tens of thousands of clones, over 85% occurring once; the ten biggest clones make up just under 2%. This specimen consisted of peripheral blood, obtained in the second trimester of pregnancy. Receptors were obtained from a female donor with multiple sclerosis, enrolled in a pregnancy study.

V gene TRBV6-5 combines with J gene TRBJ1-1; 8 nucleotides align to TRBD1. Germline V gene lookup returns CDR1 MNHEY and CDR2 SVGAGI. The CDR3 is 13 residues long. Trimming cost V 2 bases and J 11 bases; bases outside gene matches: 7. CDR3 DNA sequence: TGTGCCAGCAGTTACCAAGCAGGGGGCTTTGCTTTCTTT. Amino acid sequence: CASSYQAGGFAFF.

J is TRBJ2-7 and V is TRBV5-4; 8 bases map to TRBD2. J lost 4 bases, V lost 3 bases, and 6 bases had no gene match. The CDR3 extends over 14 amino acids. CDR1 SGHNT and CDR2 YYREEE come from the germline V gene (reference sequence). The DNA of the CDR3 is TGTGCCAGCAGCTCCGGACTAGCCGAGTACGAGCAGTACTTC. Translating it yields CASSSGLAEYEQYF.

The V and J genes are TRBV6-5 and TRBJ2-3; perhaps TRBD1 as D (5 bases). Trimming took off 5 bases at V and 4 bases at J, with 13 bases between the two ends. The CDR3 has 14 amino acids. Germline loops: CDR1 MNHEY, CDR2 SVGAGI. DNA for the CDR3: TGTGCCAGCAGTGACCCAGGGTTTGCAGATACGCAGTATTTT. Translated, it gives CASSDPGFADTQYF.

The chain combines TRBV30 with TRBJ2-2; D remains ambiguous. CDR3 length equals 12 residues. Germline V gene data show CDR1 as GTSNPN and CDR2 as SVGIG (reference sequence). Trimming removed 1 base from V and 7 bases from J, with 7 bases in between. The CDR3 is CAWSETLGELFF. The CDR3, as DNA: TGTGCCTGGAGTGAGACACTCGGGGAGCTGTTTTTT.

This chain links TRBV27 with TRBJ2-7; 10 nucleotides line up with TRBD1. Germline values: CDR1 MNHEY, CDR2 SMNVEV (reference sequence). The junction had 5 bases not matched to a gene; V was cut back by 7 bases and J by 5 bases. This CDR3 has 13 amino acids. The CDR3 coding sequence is TGTGCCAGCAAAAGGACAGGGGGAAACGAGCAGTACTTC. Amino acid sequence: CASKRTGGNEQYF.

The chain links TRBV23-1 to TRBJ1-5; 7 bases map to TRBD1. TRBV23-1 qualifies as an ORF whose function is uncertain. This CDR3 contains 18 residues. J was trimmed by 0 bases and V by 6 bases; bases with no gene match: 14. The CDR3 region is CASSRNGQGDRSNQPQHF. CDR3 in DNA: TGCGCCAGCAGCCGGAACGGGCAGGGGGATCGTAGCAATCAGCCCCAGCATTTT.

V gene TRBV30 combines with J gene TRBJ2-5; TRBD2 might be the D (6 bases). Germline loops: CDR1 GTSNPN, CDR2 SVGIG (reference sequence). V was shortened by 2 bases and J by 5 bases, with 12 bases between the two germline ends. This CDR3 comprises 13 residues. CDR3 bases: TGTGCCTGGAGTCCCCCAGGGAGGGAGACCCAGTACTTC. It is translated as CAWSPPGRETQYF.

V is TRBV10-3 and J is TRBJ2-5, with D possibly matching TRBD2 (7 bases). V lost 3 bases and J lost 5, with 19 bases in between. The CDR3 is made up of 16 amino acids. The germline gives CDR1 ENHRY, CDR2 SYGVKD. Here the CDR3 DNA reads TGTGCCATCAGTGAATATGGACCGGGGGGCTCGGAGACCCAGTACTTC. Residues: CAISEYGPGGSETQYF.

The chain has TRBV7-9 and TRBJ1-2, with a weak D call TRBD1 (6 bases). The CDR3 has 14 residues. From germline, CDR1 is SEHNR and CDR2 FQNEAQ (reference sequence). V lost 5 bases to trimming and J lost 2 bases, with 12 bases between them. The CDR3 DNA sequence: TGTGCCAGCAGCCCCCGGGACAACAACTATGGCTACACCTTC. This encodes CASSPRDNNYGYTF.

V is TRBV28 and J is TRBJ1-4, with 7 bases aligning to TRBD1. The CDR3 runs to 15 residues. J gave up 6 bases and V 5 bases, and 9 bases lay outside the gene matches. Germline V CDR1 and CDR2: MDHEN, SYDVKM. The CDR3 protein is CASSQKGQAYEKLFF. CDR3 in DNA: TGTGCCAGCAGTCAGAAAGGACAGGCGTATGAAAAACTGTTTTTT.

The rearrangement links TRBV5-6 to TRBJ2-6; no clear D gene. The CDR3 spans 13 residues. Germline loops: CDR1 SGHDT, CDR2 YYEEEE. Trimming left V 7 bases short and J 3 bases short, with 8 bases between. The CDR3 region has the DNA TGTGCCAGCGGCCGTCATGGGGCCAACGTCCTGACTTTC. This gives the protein CASGRHGANVLTF.

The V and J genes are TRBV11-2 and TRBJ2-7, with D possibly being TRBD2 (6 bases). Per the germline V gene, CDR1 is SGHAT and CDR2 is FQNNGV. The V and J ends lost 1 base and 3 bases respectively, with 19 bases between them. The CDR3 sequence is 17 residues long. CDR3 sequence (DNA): TGTGCCAGCAGCTTAGGGGTTATTGGACGGGAGCACTACGAGCAGTACTTC. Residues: CASSLGVIGREHYEQYF.

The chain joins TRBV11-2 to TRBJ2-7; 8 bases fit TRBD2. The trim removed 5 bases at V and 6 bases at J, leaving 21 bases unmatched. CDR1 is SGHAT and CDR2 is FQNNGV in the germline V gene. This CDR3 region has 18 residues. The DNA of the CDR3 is TGTGCCAGCAGCCGAAAAAGATCAGCGGGGGCGTATATGGGCGAGCAGTACTTC. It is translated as CASSRKRSAGAYMGEQYF.

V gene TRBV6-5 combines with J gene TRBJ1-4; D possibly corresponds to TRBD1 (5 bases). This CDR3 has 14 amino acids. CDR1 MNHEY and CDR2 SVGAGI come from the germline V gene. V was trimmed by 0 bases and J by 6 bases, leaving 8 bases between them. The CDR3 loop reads CASSYSPGYEKLFF. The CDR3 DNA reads TGTGCCAGCAGTTACTCTCCAGGGTATGAAAAACTGTTTTTT.

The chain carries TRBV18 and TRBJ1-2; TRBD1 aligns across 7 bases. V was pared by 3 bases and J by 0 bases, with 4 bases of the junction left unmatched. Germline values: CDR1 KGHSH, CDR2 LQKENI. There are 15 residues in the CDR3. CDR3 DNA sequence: TGTGCCAGCTCACCGACGACAGGGACTAACTATGGCTACACCTTC. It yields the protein CASSPTTGTNYGYTF.

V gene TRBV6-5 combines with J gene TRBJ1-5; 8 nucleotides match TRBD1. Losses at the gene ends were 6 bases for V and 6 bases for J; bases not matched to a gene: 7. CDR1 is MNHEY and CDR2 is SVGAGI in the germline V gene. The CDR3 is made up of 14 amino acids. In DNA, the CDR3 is TGTGCCAGCAGAGACCGACAGGGGAGTCAGCCCCAGCATTTT. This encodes CASRDRQGSQPQHF.

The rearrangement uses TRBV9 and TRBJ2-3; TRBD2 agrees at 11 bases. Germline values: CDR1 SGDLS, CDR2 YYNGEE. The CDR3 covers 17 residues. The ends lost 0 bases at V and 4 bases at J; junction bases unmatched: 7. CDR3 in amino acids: CASSVGTSGSTADTQYF. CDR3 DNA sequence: TGTGCCAGCAGCGTAGGAACTAGCGGGAGTACGGCAGATACGCAGTATTTT.

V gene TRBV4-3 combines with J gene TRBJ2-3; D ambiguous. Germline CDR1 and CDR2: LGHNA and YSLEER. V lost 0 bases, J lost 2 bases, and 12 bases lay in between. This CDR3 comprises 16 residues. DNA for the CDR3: TGCGCCAGCAGCCAAGAGGTGGCTAGTTACACAGATACGCAGTATTTT. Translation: CASSQEVASYTDTQYF.

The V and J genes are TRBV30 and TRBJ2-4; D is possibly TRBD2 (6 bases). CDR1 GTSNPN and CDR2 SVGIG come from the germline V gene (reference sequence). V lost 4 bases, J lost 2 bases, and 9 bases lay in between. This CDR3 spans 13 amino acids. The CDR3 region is CAWNRDSKNIQYF. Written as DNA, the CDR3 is TGTGCCTGGAATAGGGACTCCAAAAACATTCAGTACTTC.

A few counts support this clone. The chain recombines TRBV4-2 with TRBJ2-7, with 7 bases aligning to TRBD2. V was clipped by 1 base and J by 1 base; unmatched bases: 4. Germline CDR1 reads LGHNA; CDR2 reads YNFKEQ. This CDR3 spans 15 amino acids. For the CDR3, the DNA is TGTGCCAGCAGCCAAGGACTAGCTATTTCCTACGAGCAGTACTTC. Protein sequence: CASSQGLAISYEQYF.

CDR3: CASSFHDRGTEAFF. DNA of the CDR3: TGTGCCAGCAGTTTCCACGACAGGGGCACTGAAGCTTTCTTT. This rearrangement joins TRBV28 to TRBJ1-1; 8 bases are shared with TRBD1. The CDR3 covers 14 residues. V trimming: 3 bases; J trimming: 4 bases; junction bases outside the gene matches: 4. Germline assignment: CDR1 MDHEN and CDR2 SYDVKM.

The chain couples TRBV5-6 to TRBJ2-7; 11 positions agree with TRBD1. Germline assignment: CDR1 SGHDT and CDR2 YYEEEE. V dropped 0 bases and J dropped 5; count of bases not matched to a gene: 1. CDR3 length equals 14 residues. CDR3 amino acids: CASSLGTGGHEQYF. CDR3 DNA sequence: TGTGCCAGCAGCTTGGGGACAGGGGGCCACGAGCAGTACTTC.

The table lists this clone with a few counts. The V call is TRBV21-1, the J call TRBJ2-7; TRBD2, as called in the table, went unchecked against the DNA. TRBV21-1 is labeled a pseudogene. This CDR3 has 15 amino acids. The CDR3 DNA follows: TGTGCCAGCAGCAAAGACGGGGGGTCTATCTACGAGCAGTACTTC. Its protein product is CASSKDGGSIYEQYF.

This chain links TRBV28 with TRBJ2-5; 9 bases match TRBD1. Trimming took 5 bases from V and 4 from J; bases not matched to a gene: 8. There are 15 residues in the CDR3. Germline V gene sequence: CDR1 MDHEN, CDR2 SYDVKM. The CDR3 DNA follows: TGTGCCAGCAGTGAGGGACAGGGTGCCGGAGAGACCCAGTACTTC. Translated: CASSEGQGAGETQYF.

CDR3 loop: CASRLLAGGNNEQFF. In DNA form, the CDR3 reads TGTGCCAGCAGACTACTAGCGGGAGGGAACAATGAGCAGTTCTTC. This rearrangement joins TRBV7-2 to TRBJ2-1, with 13 bases lining up with TRBD2. This CDR3 is built from 15 residues. V shed 6 bases, J shed 5 bases, and the junction held 4 bases outside the gene matches. Germline CDR1 reads SGHTA; CDR2 reads FQGNSA.